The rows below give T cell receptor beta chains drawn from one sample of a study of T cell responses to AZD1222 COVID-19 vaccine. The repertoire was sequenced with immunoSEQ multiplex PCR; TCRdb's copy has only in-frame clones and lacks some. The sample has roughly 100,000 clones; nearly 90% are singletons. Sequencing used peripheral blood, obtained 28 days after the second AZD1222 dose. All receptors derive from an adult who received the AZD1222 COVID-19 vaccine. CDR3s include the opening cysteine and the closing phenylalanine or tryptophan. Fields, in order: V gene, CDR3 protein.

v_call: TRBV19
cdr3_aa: CARPGRASDTGELFF

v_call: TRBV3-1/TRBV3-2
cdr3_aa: CASSQGNTGELFF

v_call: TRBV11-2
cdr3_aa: CASSLEEVGYTF

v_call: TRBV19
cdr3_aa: CASSRQGDYGYTF

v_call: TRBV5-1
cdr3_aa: CASSSQPTGLSGNTIYF

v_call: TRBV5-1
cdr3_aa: CASSLVGTTNEKLFF

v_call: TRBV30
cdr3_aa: CAWSVFRPADWEPLHF

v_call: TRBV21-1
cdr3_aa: CASSKAGGQGKGNEQFF

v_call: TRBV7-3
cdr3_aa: CASSKDRGRDGYTF

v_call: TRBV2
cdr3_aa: CASSDLRQSSGYTF

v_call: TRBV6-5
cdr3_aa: CATQPGLMNTEAFF

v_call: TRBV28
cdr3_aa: CASSLRPDRLYGYTF

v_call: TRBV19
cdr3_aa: CASSSLDRGDYNEQFF

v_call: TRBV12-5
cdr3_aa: CASVPLGGSGNQPQHF

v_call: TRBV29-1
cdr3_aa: CSARQLNTEAFF

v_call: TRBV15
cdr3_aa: CATSRAATSVGAGELFF

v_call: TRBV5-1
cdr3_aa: CASSLGGDESHEQYF

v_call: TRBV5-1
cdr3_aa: CASSLGQGTSGNTIYF

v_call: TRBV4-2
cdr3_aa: CASSQGGSAGGRKTNYGYTF

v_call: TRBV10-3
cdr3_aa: CAISSFGNTIYF